This is a list of T cell receptor beta chains from one sample in a study of cytomegalovirus exposure and HLA in healthy donors. Profiling relied on immunoSEQ multiplex PCR, and the TCRdb table lists in-frame clones only, not all of them. The sample consists of about 180,000 clones, about 75% of them appearing once. The specimen was PBMCs. The receptors shown here come from a female donor in good health and CMV-seronegative. CDR3s include the opening cysteine and the closing phenylalanine or tryptophan. D genes are given only for firm matches. The listing skips clone size in some rows; elsewhere it reads once, few, many or a size class.

>.|TRBJ1-1|few|TRBV5-1
CASSLLMNTEAFF
TGCGCCAGCAGCCTCCTTATGAACACTGAAGCTTTCTTT
>.|TRBJ1-3|.|TRBV7-9
CASSPGTRRDTIYF
TGTGCCAGCAGCCCTGGGACAAGAAGGGACACCATATATTTT
>.|TRBJ2-1|.|TRBV6-6
CASRQEEYYNEQFF
TGTGCCAGCAGGCAGGAAGAATATTACAATGAGCAGTTCTTC
>.|TRBJ1-1|.|TRBV4-3
CASSQDQGWTENPEAFF
TGCGCCAGCAGCCAAGATCAGGGATGGACCGAAAATCCTGAAGCTTTCTTT
>TRBD1|TRBJ1-1|few|TRBV6-5
CASRTGDNTEAFF
TGTGCCAGCAGGACAGGGGATAACACTGAAGCTTTCTTT
>TRBD2|TRBJ2-1|.|TRBV11-2
CASSLELAGGPGEQFF
TGTGCCAGCAGCTTAGAACTAGCGGGGGGGCCGGGTGAGCAGTTCTTC
>TRBD1|TRBJ2-7|.|TRBV10-1
CASSERRGLPYEQYF
TGCGCCAGCAGTGAGCGAAGGGGGCTACCTTACGAGCAGTACTTC
>.|TRBJ1-5|.|TRBV6-6
CASTPGSNQPQHF
TGTGCCAGCACCCCGGGAAGCAATCAGCCCCAGCATTTT
>.|TRBJ1-5|few|TRBV2
CASSESRSQPQHF
TGTGCCAGCAGTGAAAGCCGAAGTCAGCCCCAGCATTTT
>.|TRBJ1-6|once|TRBV10-3
CAISGTANSPLHF
TGTGCCATCAGTGGGACTGCTAATTCACCCCTCCACTTT
>.|TRBJ2-2|.|TRBV5-1
CASSLGYANTGELFF
TGCGCCAGCAGCTTGGGTTATGCGAACACCGGGGAGCTGTTTTTT
>TRBD1|TRBJ1-1|.|TRBV7-2
CASSLGLRTTGVNTEAFF
TGTGCCAGCAGCTTAGGATTAAGAACGACAGGGGTGAACACTGAAGCTTTCTTT
>TRBD1|TRBJ1-1|.|TRBV30
CAWSTGGAGTEAFF
TGTGCCTGGTCTACAGGGGGCGCGGGGACTGAAGCTTTCTTT
>.|TRBJ2-5|.|TRBV6-6
CASSYRGGKETQYF
TGTGCCAGCAGTTACAGGGGCGGGAAAGAGACCCAGTACTTC
>.|TRBJ2-7|.|TRBV28
CASSSYSDSYEQYF
TGTGCCAGCAGTTCGTACTCCGACTCCTACGAGCAGTACTTC
>TRBD2|TRBJ2-3|.|TRBV6-4
CASSPTSGGAGTDTQYF
TGTGCCAGCAGTCCTACTAGCGGGGGGGCCGGTACAGATACGCAGTATTTT
>.|TRBJ2-7|.|TRBV27
CASSLYKSYEQYF
TGTGCCAGCAGTTTATACAAATCCTACGAGCAGTACTTC
>.|TRBJ1-5|.|TRBV30
CAWSNGGYQPQHF
TGTGCCTGGAGTAATGGAGGGTATCAGCCCCAGCATTTT
>TRBD1|TRBJ1-1|.|TRBV28
CASRLNRGEAFF
TGTGCCAGCAGACTCAACAGGGGAGAAGCTTTCTTT
>TRBD1|TRBJ2-3|.|TRBV5-1
CASSFGDRDTDTQYF
TGCGCCAGCAGTTTCGGAGACAGGGACACAGATACGCAGTATTTT
>.|TRBJ1-2|.|TRBV5-1
CASSPEGGNYGYTF
TGCGCCAGCAGCCCGGAGGGGGGGAACTATGGCTACACCTTC
>TRBD1|TRBJ2-7|.|TRBV5-6
CASSLPGQGAYEQYF
TGTGCCAGCAGCCTTCCGGGACAGGGGGCCTACGAGCAGTACTTC
>.|TRBJ2-6|.|TRBV7-8
CASTLSGANVLTF
TGTGCCAGCACCCTCTCTGGGGCCAACGTCCTGACTTTC
>.|TRBJ1-5|.|TRBV30
CAWRGGSNQPQHF
TGTGCCTGGCGGGGGGGTAGCAATCAGCCCCAGCATTTT
>TRBD1|TRBJ1-2|.|TRBV10-3
CAISERQGANYGYTF
TGTGCCATCAGTGAAAGACAGGGTGCTAACTATGGCTACACCTTC
>.|TRBJ1-5|.|TRBV2
CASSEEATGNQPQHF
TGTGCCAGCAGTGAAGAAGCGACAGGTAATCAGCCCCAGCATTTT
>TRBD1|TRBJ1-4|.|TRBV7-9
CASSSDRVGEKLFF
TGTGCCAGCAGCTCGGACAGGGTGGGGGAAAAACTGTTTTTT